Reported below is one T cell receptor (beta chain). This sample stems from a study of blood T cell repertoires in COVID-19. CDR1 is LNHDA and CDR2 is SQIVND in the germline V gene (reference sequence). This CDR3 spans 16 amino acids. The V gene end was trimmed by 6 bases and the J gene end by 9 bases; junction bases not matched to a gene: 13. Source study methods: How many nucleated cells were present was estimated from reference gene primer amplification. Clones were read by immunoSEQ multiplex PCR, and TCRdb kept only the in-frame ones, dropping some. The DNA was the basis for D and trimming; V, J and clone size are from that table. The sample holds a few hundred thousand clones, around 87% seen once.

The chain has TRBV19 and TRBJ1-5, with 11 bases matching TRBD1. This clonotype was sampled from a young man with active or convalescent COVID-19. Sequences were obtained from peripheral blood. The CDR3 bases are TGTGCCAGTAGGGACAGGGGGCGATCGGTAGCCCGGCCCCAGCATTTT. It specifies CASRDRGRSVARPQHF.